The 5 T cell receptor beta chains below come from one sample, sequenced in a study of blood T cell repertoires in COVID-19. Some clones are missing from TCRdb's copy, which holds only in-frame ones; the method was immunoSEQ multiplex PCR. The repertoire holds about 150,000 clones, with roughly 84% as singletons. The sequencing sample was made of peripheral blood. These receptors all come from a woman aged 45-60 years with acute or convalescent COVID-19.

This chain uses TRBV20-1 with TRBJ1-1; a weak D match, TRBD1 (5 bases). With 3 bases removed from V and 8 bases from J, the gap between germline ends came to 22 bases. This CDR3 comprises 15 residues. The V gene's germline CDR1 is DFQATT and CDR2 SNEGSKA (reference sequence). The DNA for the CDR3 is TGCAGTGCTAGTGCCACCGGGACTGCGGATGGCGAAGCTTTCTTT. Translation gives CSASATGTADGEAFF.

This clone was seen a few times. As DNA, the CDR3 is TGTGCCAGCAGTTTATCAACCAAAGCGGGCCACGAGCAGTACTTC. Encoded protein: CASSLSTKAGHEQYF. This chain joins TRBV28 and TRBJ2-7, with a tentative D call TRBD2 (6 bases). Looked up from germline, CDR1 is MDHEN and CDR2 is SYDVKM. Trimming took off 1 base at V and 5 bases at J, with 15 bases between the two ends. The CDR3 has 15 residues.

This CDR3 is CASSWLADKRDTQYF. The CDR3 coding sequence is TGCGCCAGCAGCTGGCTAGCGGACAAAAGGGATACGCAGTATTTT. The chain uses TRBV5-1 and TRBJ2-3; 7 nucleotides line up with TRBD2. The germline CDR1 and CDR2 sequences are SGHRS and YFSETQ. This CDR3 is built from 15 residues. After removal of 3 bases from V and 6 bases from J, the junction contained 10 bases not matched to a gene.

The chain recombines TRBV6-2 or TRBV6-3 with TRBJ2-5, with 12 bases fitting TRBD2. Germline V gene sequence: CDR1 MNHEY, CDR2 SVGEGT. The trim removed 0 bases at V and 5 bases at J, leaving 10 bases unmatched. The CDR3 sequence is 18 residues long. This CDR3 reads CASSYSASGGALGETQYF. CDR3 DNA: TGTGCCAGCAGTTACTCCGCTAGCGGGGGGGCCTTAGGCGAGACCCAGTACTTC.

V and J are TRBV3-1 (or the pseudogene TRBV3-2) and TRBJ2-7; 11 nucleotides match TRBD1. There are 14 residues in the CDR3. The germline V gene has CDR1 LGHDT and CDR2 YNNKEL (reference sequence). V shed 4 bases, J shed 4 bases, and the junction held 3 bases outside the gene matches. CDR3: CASSRGQGAYEQYF. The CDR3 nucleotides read TGTGCCAGCAGCCGAGGACAGGGGGCATACGAGCAGTACTTC.